This is a list of T cell receptor beta chains from one sample in a study of cytomegalovirus exposure and HLA in healthy donors. Some clones are missing from TCRdb's copy, which holds only in-frame ones; the method was immunoSEQ multiplex PCR. Here the sample spans around 190,000 clones, around 83% being singletons. Sample: PBMCs. These receptors all come from a girl aged 2-9 years in good health and CMV-seropositive. Each CDR3 is given with its conserved first and last residue. A D gene is named only where the DNA matches it firmly. The size of a clone is reported for some rows only, either as once, few or many, or as a class for expanded clones.

d_call	v_call	clone_size	j_call	cdr3_length	cdr3_aa	cdr3_nt
TRBD2	TRBV10-3	.	TRBJ2-1	16	CAISLYPAGAYNEQFF	TGTGCCATCTCCTTATACCCAGCGGGAGCCTACAATGAGCAGTTCTTC
.	TRBV21-1	once	TRBJ2-2	17	CASTPLRTSGISGELFF	TGTGCCAGCACCCCACTTCGGACTAGCGGGATCTCCGGGGAGCTGTTTTTT
.	TRBV6-6	.	TRBJ1-1	11	CASSSVTEAFF	TGTGCCAGCAGTTCAGTCACTGAAGCTTTCTTT
TRBD1	TRBV4-1	.	TRBJ1-1	17	CASRPIQGQGLNTEAFF	TGCGCCAGCAGACCCATACAGGGACAGGGTTTGAACACTGAAGCTTTCTTT
.	TRBV11-3	.	TRBJ1-1	12	CASSPWGEEAFF	TGTGCCAGCAGCCCTTGGGGCGAGGAAGCTTTCTTT
TRBD2	TRBV28	.	TRBJ2-1	16	CASSPTLAGLYNEQFF	TGTGCCAGCAGCCCGACCTTAGCGGGCCTCTACAATGAGCAGTTCTTC
.	TRBV4-1	once	TRBJ2-3	14	CASSQDLARDTQYF	TGCGCCAGCAGCCAAGATTTGGCTAGAGATACGCAGTATTTT
TRBD1	TRBV10-2	.	TRBJ1-2	14	CASSGGGKGHGYTF	TGCGCCAGCAGTGGAGGGGGCAAGGGCCATGGCTACACCTTC
TRBD1	TRBV30	.	TRBJ1-2	12	CAWGQGANGYTF	TGTGCCTGGGGACAGGGGGCTAATGGCTACACCTTC
TRBD2	TRBV30	.	TRBJ2-1	16	CAWSVRGPGGPDEQFF	TGTGCCTGGAGTGTACGAGGGCCGGGAGGGCCGGATGAGCAGTTCTTC
TRBD1	TRBV2	.	TRBJ2-1	14	CASILRQGANEQFF	TGTGCCAGCATCCTCAGGCAGGGGGCAAATGAGCAGTTCTTC
TRBD1	TRBV2	few	TRBJ1-5	15	CASSGEGQGFQPQHF	TGTGCCAGCAGTGGGGAGGGACAGGGCTTCCAGCCCCAGCATTTT
TRBD2	TRBV5-4	once	TRBJ2-3	17	CASSGTSGRVGTDTQYF	TGTGCCAGCAGCGGGACTAGCGGGAGGGTGGGCACAGATACGCAGTATTTT
.	TRBV10-2	once	TRBJ1-3	14	CASSETVLGNTIYF	TGCGCCAGCAGTGAAACGGTTCTTGGAAACACCATATATTTT
TRBD2	TRBV10-2	.	TRBJ2-3	14	CASSEGLGTDTQCF	TGCGCCAGCAGTGAGGGACTAGGAACAGATACGCAGTGTTTT
TRBD1	TRBV27	.	TRBJ2-5	17	CASSLLPTGDQGETQYF	TGTGCCAGCAGTTTACTCCCCACAGGGGACCAAGGAGAGACCCAGTACTTC
.	TRBV29-1	.	TRBJ1-2	15	CSVGMGGRSNYGYTF	TGCAGCGTTGGAATGGGGGGACGTTCTAACTATGGCTACACCTTC
TRBD1	TRBV2	.	TRBJ1-3	16	CASSRDRGQSGNTIYF	TGTGCCAGCTCCCGGGACAGGGGGCAATCGGGAAACACCATATATTTT
.	TRBV28	.	TRBJ2-7	15	CASSLLNPGSYEQYF	TGTGCCAGCAGTCTCCTCAACCCGGGCTCCTACGAGCAGTACTTC
.	TRBV6-5	.	TRBJ2-3	14	CASSESQLRSTQYF	TGTGCCAGCAGCGAGAGTCAATTGAGGAGTACGCAGTATTTT
TRBD2	TRBV9	.	TRBJ2-7	14	CASSVTERGGRQYF	TGTGCCAGCAGCGTAACCGAGCGGGGGGGCCGGCAGTACTTC
.	TRBV2	.	TRBJ2-3	14	CASIRREATDTQYF	TGTGCCAGCATCAGGCGGGAAGCCACAGATACGCAGTATTTT
.	TRBV30	.	TRBJ1-1	15	CAWRARGWTNTEAFF	TGTGCCTGGAGAGCCAGGGGATGGACCAACACTGAAGCTTTCTTT
.	TRBV5-1	.	TRBJ1-1	15	CASSPATYMNTEAFF	TGCGCCAGCAGCCCGGCGACATACATGAACACTGAAGCTTTCTTT
TRBD1	TRBV18	.	TRBJ1-4	18	CASSPSSGTGGANEKLFF	TGTGCCAGCTCACCAAGTTCCGGGACAGGGGGCGCGAATGAAAAACTGTTTTTT
TRBD2	TRBV11-2	.	TRBJ2-7	15	CASSLVAGGSYEQYF	TGTGCCAGCAGCTTAGTAGCGGGAGGTTCCTACGAGCAGTACTTC
.	TRBV2	.	TRBJ2-3	14	CASSAHRVTDTQYF	TGTGCCAGCAGTGCCCACAGAGTCACAGATACGCAGTATTTT
.	TRBV5-4	.	TRBJ2-5	15	CASSLTRGGEETQYF	TGTGCCAGCAGCCTGACTAGAGGGGGGGAAGAGACCCAGTACTTC
.	TRBV4-1	.	TRBJ2-7	15	CASSSRTRDSYEQYF	TGCGCCAGCAGCTCCCGGACCAGGGACTCCTACGAGCAGTACTTC
TRBD1	TRBV7-6	.	TRBJ1-1	17	CASSLRGNRGGNTEAFF	TGTGCCAGCAGCTTACGGGGAAACAGGGGGGGAAACACTGAAGCTTTCTTT
TRBD1	TRBV2	.	TRBJ2-7	14	CASKKGQGVYEQYF	TGTGCCAGCAAAAAGGGACAGGGGGTATACGAGCAGTACTTC
TRBD1	TRBV4-2	.	TRBJ1-4	12	CASSLLQGTLFF	TGTGCCAGCAGCCTCTTACAGGGGACGCTGTTTTTT
.	TRBV9	.	TRBJ1-3	16	CASSDRIQSSGNTIYF	TGTGCCAGCAGCGACCGGATACAGAGCTCTGGAAACACCATATATTTT
.	TRBV15	.	TRBJ2-3	14	CATSISRNRDTQYF	TGTGCCACCAGCATCTCCCGTAACAGAGATACGCAGTATTTT
TRBD1	TRBV6-1	.	TRBJ2-5	13	CATGEGGRETQYF	TGTGCCACCGGGGAAGGGGGCCGGGAGACCCAGTACTTC
TRBD1	TRBV28	.	TRBJ1-5	14	CAISRGDHNQPQHF	TGTGCGATCTCCAGGGGGGATCACAATCAGCCCCAGCATTTT
.	TRBV28	once	TRBJ1-1	18	CASSKLNTLTRPPEGAFF	TGTGCCAGCAGTAAATTAAACACCTTAACTAGACCGCCCGAGGGAGCTTTCTTT
.	TRBV5-1	once	TRBJ2-4	11	CASSSENIQYF	TGCGCCAGCAGCTCCGAAAACATTCAGTACTTC
.	TRBV5-4	.	TRBJ1-1	15	CASSLDAGGETEAFF	TGTGCCAGCAGCTTGGACGCGGGGGGGGAGACTGAAGCTTTCTTT
.	TRBV6-5	.	TRBJ1-2	16	CASSYDSQGVIYGYTF	TGTGCCAGCAGTTACGACAGCCAAGGGGTTATCTATGGCTACACCTTC
TRBD1	TRBV7-3	once	TRBJ1-5	14	CASSRGQGNQPQHF	TGTGCCAGCAGCCGTGGACAGGGCAATCAGCCCCAGCATTTT
.	TRBV19	.	TRBJ2-3	13	CASSIQGTDTQYF	TGTGCCAGTAGTATTCAGGGCACAGATACGCAGTATTTT